This TCR beta chain was identified during a study of T-cell memory formation after mild COVID-19. The study, taken as a whole, reports: Nothing showed for sure that second-wave clones peaking on day 37 were SARS-CoV-2 specific.

TCRdb re-analysed the 5' RACE reads in MiXCR, keeping a single row per CDR3 protein. The table includes some 210,000 distinct CDR3 sequences, around 17% detected once. Trimming took off 1 base at V and 0 bases at J, with 7 bases between the two ends. There are 15 residues in the CDR3. Germline assignment: CDR1 KGHDR and CDR2 SFDVKD. Turning to this clonotype: Antigen: not known.

Sequencing was performed on PBMCs or a T cell subset sorted from them (not recorded which). This chain links TRBV24-1 with TRBJ2-3; the D is unclear. This receptor was obtained from an adult woman who had mild COVID-19 (a few samples of this study predate the infection). Cell type and time point are not known. CDR3 in amino acids: CATSDFTVSTDTQYF. The CDR3 bases are TGTGCCACCAGTGATTTCACGGTTAGCACAGATACGCAGTATTTT.